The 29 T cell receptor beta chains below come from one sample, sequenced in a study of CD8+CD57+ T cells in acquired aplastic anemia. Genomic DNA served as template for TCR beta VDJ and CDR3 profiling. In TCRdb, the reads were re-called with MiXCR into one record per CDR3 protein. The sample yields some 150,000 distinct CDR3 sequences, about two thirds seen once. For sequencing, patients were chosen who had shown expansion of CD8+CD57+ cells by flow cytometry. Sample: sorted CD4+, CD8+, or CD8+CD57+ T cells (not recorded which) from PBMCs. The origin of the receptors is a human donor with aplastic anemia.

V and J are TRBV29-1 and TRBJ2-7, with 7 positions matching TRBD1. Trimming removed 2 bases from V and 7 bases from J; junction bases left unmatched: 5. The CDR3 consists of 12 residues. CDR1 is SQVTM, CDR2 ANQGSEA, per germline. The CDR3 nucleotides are TGCAGCGTTGAAAGGGGGCGCGGGGAGCAGTACTTC. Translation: CSVERGRGEQYF.

The CDR3 DNA follows: TGCAGTGCTAGGAATACTGTCGGGGGGGGAAACACTGAAGCTTTCTTT. Protein sequence: CSARNTVGGGNTEAFF. The chain uses TRBV20-1 and TRBJ1-1; D is perhaps TRBD1 (5 bases). The CDR3 consists of 16 residues. Per germline, CDR1 DFQATT and CDR2 SNEGSKA (reference sequence). Trimming pared 3 bases from V and 2 bases from J, leaving 19 bases between.

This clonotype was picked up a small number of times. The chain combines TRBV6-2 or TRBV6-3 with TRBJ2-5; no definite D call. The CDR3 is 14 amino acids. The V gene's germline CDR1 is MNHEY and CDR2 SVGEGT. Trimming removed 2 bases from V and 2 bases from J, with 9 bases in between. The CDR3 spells CASSYGAPQETQYF. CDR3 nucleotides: TGTGCCAGCAGTTACGGCGCCCCACAAGAGACCCAGTACTTC.

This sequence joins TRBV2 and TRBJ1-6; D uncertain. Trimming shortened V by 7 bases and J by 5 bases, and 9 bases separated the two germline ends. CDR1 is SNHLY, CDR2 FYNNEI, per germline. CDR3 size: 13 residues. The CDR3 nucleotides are TGTGCCAGCAAAACTCGGAATAATTCACCCCTCCACTTT. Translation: CASKTRNNSPLHF.

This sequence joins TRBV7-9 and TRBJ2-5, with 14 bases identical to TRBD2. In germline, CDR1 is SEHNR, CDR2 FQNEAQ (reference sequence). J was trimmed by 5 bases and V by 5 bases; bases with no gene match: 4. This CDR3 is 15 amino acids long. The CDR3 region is CASSGLAGGEETQYF. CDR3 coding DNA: TGTGCCAGCAGCGGACTAGCGGGGGGAGAGGAGACCCAGTACTTC.

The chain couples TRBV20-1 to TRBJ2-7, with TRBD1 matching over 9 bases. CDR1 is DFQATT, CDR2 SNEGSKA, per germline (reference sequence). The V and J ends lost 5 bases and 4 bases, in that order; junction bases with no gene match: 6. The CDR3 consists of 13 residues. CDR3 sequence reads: CSAGTGMGYEQYF. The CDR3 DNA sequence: TGCAGTGCTGGGACAGGGATGGGGTACGAGCAGTACTTC.

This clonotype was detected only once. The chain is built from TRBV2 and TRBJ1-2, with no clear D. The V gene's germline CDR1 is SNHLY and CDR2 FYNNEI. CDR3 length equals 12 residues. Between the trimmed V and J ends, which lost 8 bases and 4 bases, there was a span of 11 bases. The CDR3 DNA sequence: TGTGCCAGCCGTCTAGGGCTCTATGGCTACACCTTC. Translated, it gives CASRLGLYGYTF.

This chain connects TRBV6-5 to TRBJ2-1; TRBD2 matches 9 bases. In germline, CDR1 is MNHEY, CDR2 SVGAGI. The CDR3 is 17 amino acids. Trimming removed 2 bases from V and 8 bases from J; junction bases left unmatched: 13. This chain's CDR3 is CASSYGLASGEGYEQFF. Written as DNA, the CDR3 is TGTGCCAGCAGTTACGGGCTGGCTAGCGGGGAAGGGTATGAGCAGTTCTTC.

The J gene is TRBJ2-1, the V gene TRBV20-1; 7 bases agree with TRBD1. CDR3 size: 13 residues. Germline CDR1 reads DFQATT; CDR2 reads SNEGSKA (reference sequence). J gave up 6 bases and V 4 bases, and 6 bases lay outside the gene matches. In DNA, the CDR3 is TGCAGTGCTACTGGTTCAGGGGGCAATGAGCAGTTCTTC. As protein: CSATGSGGNEQFF.

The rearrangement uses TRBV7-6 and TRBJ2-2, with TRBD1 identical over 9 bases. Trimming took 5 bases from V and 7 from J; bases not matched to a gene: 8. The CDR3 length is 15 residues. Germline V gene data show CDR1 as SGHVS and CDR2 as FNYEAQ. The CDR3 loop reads CASSRGQGYIGELFF. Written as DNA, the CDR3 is TGTGCCAGCAGCCGGGGACAGGGTTACATCGGGGAGCTGTTTTTT.

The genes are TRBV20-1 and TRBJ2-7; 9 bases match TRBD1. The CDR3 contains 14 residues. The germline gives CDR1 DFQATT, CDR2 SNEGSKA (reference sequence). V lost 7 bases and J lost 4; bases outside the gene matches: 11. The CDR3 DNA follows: TGCAGTGTATCGCCCGGGACAGGGCCATACGAGCAGTACTTC. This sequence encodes CSVSPGTGPYEQYF.

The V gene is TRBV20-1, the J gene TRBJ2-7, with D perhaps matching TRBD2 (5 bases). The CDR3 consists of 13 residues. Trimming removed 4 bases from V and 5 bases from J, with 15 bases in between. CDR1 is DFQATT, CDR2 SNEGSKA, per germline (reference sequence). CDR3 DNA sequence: TGCAGTGCTAACCCGGGGTCAGCCCACGAGCAGTACTTC. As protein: CSANPGSAHEQYF.

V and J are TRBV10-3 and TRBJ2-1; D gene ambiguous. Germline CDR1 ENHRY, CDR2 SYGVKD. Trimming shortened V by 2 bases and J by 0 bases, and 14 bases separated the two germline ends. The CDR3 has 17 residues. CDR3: CAISEKSAVSSYNEQFF. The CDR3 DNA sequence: TGTGCCATCAGTGAGAAGAGCGCGGTGAGCTCCTACAATGAGCAGTTCTTC.

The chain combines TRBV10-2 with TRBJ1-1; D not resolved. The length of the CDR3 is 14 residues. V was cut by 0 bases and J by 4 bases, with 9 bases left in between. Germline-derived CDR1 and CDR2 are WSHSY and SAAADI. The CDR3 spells CASSESRAGTEAFF. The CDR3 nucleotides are TGCGCCAGCAGTGAGTCGAGGGCAGGCACTGAAGCTTTCTTT.

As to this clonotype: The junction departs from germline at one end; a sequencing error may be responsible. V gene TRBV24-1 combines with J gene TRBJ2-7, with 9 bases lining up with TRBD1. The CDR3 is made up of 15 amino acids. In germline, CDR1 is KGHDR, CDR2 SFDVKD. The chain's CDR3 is CATSDPRDREYDQYF. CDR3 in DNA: TGTGCCACCAGTGATCCCAGGGACAGGGAATACGATCAGTACTTC.

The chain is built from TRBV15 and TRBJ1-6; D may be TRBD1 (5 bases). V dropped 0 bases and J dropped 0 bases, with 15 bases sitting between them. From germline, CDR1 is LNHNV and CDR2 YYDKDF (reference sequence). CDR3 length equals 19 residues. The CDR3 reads CATSREGWGDSSYNSPLHF. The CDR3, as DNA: TGTGCCACCAGCAGAGAGGGGTGGGGGGACTCCTCCTATAATTCACCCCTCCACTTT.

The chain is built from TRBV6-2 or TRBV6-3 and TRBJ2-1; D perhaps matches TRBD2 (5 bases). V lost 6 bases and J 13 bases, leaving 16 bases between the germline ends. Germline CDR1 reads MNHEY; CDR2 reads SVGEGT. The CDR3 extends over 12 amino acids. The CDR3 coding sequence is TGTGCCAGCAGCTTACTTGGGGAGACACAGTTCTTC. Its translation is CASSLLGETQFF.

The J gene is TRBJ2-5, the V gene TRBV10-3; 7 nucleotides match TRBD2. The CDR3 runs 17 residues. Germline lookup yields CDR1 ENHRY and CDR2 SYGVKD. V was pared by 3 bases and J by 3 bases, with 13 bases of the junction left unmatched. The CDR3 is CAISEKWGEGAEETQYF. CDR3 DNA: TGTGCCATCAGTGAAAAGTGGGGGGAGGGCGCCGAAGAGACCCAGTACTTC.

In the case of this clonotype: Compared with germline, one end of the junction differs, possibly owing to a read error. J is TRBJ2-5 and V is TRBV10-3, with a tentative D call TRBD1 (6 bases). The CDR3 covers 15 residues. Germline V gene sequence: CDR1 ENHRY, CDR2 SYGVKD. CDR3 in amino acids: CATSDSGGLQETQYF. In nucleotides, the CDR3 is TGTGCCACCAGTGATTCTGGGGGCCTACAAGAGACCCAGTACTTC.

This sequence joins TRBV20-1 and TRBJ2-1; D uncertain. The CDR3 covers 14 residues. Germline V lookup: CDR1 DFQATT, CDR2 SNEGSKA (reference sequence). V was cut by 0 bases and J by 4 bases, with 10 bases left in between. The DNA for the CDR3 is TGCAGTGCTAGAGAGGTGGGTCAGTACAATGAGCAGTTCTTC. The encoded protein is CSAREVGQYNEQFF.

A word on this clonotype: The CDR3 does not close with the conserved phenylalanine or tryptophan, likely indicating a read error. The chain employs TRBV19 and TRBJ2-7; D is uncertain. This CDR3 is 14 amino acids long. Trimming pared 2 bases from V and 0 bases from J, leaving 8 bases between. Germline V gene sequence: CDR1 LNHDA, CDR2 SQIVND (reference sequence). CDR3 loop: CASSIRLDSYEQYS. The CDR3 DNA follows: TGTGCCAGTAGTATAAGATTGGACTCCTACGAGCAGTACTCC.

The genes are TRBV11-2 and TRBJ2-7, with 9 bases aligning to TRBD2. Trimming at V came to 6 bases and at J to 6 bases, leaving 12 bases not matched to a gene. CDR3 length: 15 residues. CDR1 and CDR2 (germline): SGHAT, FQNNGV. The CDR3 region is CASRGLGGRAFEQYF. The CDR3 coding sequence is TGTGCCAGCAGGGGCCTTGGCGGGAGGGCCTTCGAGCAGTACTTC.

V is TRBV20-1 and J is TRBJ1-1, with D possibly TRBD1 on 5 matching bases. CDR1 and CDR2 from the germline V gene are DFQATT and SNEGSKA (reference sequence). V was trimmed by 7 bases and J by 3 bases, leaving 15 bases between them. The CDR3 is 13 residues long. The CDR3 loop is CSVSPGEYTEAFF. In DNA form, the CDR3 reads TGCAGTGTGTCGCCGGGGGAGTACACTGAAGCTTTCTTT.

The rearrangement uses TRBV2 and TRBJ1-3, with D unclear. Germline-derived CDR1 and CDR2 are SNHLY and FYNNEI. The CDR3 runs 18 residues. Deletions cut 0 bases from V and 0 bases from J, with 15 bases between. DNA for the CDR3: TGTGCCAGCAGTGAAGCGCTTCTGGGCCCCCGCTCTGGAAACACCATATATTTT. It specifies CASSEALLGPRSGNTIYF. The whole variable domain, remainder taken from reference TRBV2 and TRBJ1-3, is EPEVTQTPSHQVTQMGQEVILRCVPISNHLYFYWYRQILGQKVEFLVSFYNNEISEKSEIFDDQFSVERPDGSNFTLKIRSTKLEDSAMYFCASSEALLGPRSGNTIYFGEGSWLTVV.

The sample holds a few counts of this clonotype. As DNA, the CDR3 is TGCAGTGCGGGCGACACACCGCGGGTGTACTTC. This sequence encodes CSAGDTPRVYF. The rearrangement links TRBV20-1 to TRBJ2-5; perhaps TRBD2 as D (5 bases). Per the germline V gene, CDR1 is DFQATT and CDR2 is SNEGSKA (reference sequence). With 6 bases removed from V and 13 bases from J, the gap between germline ends came to 18 bases. This CDR3 region has 11 residues.

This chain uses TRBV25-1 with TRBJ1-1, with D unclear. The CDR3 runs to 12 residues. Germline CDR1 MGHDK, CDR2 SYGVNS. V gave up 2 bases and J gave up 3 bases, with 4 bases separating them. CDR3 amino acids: CASSERHTEAFF. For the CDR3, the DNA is TGTGCCAGCAGTGAACGGCACACTGAAGCTTTCTTT.

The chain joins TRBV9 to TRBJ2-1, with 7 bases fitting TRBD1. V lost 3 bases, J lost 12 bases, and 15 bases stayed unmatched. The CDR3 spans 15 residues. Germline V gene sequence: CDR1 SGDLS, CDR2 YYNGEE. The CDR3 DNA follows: TGTGCCAGCAGCGCACAGGGGCTGTCAATGACGCCGCAGTTCTTC. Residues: CASSAQGLSMTPQFF.

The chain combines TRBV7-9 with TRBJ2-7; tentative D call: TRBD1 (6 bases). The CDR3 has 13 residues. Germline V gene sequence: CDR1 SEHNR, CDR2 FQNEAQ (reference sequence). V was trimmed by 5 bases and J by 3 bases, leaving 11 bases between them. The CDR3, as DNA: TGTGCCAGCAGCCGGGACAACAACTACGAGCAGTACTTC. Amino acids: CASSRDNNYEQYF. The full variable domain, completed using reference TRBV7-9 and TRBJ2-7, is DTGVSQNPRHKITKRGQNVTFRCDPISEHNRLYWYRQTLGQGPEFLTYFQNEAQLEKSRLLSDRFSAERPKGSFSTLEIQRTEQGDSAMYLCASSRDNNYEQYFGPGTRLTVT.

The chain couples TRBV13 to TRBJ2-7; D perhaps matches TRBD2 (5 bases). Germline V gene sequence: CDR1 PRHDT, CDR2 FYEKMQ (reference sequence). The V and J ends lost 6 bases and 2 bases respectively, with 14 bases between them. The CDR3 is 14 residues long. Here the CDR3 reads CASRGPSRPYEQYF. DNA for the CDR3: TGTGCCAGCAGAGGTCCTAGCAGACCCTACGAGCAGTACTTC.